This T cell receptor beta chain was captured in a study of T and B cells in COVID-19 patients. TRB rearrangements were amplified by multiplex PCR with BIOMED2 TRB-A/B primers. TCRdb fed the multiplex PCR reads into MiXCR, producing one record per CDR3 protein. The sample records roughly 8,100 distinct CDR3 sequences, around 31% being singletons. From blood, roughly 250-550 ng of genomic DNA served as TRB template. This CDR3 has 15 residues. V lost 1 base, J lost 2 bases, and 12 bases lay in between. CDR1 LGHNA and CDR2 YSLEER come from the germline V gene. Source material: blood. The clonotype originates from a human donor with active COVID-19. The V gene is TRBV4-3, the J gene TRBJ2-7; D remains unclear. In nucleotides, the CDR3 is TGCGCCAGCAGCCAAGTACGGGCAGCTACCTACGAGCAGTACTTC. Translated, it gives CASSQVRAATYEQYF.